One TCR beta chain is described in this entry. These data originate in a study of blood T cell repertoires in COVID-19. Study-wide background: Acute and convalescent COVID-19 specimens originated in the United States, Italy and Spain. The analysed material was cDNA or gDNA that came from T cells, B-cell-depleted T cells, or PBMCs.

The data were produced by immunoSEQ multiplex PCR, yet TCRdb's version contains in-frame clones alone and is incomplete. Among some 140,000 clones listed, over 75% were seen once. Germline assignment: CDR1 SGHRS and CDR2 YFSETQ. The V end lost 3 bases, the J end lost 2 bases, and 11 bases lay between the germline ends. This CDR3 region has 14 residues. This chain links TRBV5-1 with TRBJ2-5; the D gene is possibly TRBD1 (5 bases). The specimen was peripheral blood. The clonotype comes from a man between 70 and 80 years old with active COVID-19. This CDR3 reads CASSYGQSQETQYF. The CDR3 nucleotides read TGCGCCAGCAGCTACGGACAAAGTCAAGAGACCCAGTACTTC.